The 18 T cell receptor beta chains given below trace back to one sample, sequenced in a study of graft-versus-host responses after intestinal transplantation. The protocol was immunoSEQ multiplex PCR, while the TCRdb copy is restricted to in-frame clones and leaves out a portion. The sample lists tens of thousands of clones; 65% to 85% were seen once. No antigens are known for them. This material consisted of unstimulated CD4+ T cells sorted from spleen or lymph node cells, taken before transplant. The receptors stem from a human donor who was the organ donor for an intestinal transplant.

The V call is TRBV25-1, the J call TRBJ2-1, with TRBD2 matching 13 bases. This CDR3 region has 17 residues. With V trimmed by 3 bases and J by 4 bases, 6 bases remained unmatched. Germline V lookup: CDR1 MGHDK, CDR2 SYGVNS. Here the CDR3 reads CASSDWRTSGGYNEQFF. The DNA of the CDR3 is TGTGCCAGCAGTGACTGGCGGACTAGCGGGGGTTACAATGAGCAGTTCTTC.

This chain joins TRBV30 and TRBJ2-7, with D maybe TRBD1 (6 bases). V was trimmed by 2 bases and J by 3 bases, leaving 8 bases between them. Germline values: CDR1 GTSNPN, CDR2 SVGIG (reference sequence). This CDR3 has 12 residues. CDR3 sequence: CAWSLRGYEQYF. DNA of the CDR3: TGTGCCTGGAGTCTCAGGGGCTACGAGCAGTACTTC.

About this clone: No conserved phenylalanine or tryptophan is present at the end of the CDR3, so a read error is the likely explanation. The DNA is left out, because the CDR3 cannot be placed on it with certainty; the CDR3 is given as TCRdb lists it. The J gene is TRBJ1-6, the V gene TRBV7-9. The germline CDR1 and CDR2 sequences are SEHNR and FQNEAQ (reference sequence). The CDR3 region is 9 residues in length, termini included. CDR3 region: CASSLDCLQ.

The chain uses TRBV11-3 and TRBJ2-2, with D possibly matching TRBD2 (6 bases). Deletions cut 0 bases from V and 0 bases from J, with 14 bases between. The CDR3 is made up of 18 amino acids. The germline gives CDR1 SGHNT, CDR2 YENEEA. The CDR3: CASSLDPLAVANTGELFF. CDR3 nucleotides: TGTGCCAGCAGCTTAGATCCCTTAGCGGTCGCGAACACCGGGGAGCTGTTTTTT.

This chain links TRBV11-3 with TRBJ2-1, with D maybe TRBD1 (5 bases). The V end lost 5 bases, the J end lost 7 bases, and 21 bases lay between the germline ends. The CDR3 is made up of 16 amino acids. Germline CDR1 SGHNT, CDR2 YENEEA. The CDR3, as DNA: TGTGCCAGCAGCCGATCCCCCCAGGGCTACGCGAATGAGCAGTTCTTC. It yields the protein CASSRSPQGYANEQFF.

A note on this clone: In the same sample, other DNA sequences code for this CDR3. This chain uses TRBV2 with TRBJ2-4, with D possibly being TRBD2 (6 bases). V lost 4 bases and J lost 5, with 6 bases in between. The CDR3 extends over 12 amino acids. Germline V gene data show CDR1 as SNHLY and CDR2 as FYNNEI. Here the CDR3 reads CASSASENIQYF. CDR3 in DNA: TGTGCCAGCAGTGCTAGCGAAAACATTCAGTACTTC.

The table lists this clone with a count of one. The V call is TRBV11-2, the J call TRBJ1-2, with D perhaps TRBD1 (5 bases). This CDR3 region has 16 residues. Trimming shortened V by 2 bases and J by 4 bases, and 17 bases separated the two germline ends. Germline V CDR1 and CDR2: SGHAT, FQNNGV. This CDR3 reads CASSLRGLRDSYGYTF. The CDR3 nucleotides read TGTGCCAGCAGCTTAAGGGGTCTTCGGGATAGCTATGGCTACACCTTC.

CDR3 DNA: TGTGCCAGCAGTCCTAGAGCCTCCACAGATACGCAGTATTTT. This gives the protein CASSPRASTDTQYF. The rearrangement joins TRBV27 to TRBJ2-3; D is undetermined. Germline-derived CDR1 and CDR2 are MNHEY and SMNVEV (reference sequence). Trimming left V 5 bases short and J 2 bases short, with 11 bases between. The CDR3 runs 14 residues.

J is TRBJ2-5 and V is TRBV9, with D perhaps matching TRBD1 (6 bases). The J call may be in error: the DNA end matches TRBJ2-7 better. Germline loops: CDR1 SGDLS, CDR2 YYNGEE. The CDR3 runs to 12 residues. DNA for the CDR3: TGTGCCAGCAGCCGGGACACCTACGAGCAGTACTTC. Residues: CASSRDTYEQYF.

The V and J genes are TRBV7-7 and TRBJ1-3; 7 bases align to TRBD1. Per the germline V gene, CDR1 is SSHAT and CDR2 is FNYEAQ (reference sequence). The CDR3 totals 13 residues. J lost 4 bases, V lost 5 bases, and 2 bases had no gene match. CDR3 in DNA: TGTGCCAGCAGCCCGGGACAGGGAAACACCATATATTTT. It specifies CASSPGQGNTIYF.

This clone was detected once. The CDR3 is CASSPDQGRGSYEQYF. The CDR3 DNA follows: TGTGCCAGCTCACCGGACCAGGGACGAGGATCCTACGAGCAGTACTTC. The chain has TRBV18 and TRBJ2-7; possibly TRBD1 or TRBD2 for D (5 bases each). The CDR3 has 16 amino acids. Germline V lookup: CDR1 KGHSH, CDR2 LQKENI. With 3 bases removed from V and 1 base from J, the gap between germline ends came to 16 bases. Based on the CDR3 plus reference TRBV18 and TRBJ2-7, the full variable domain is NAGVMQNPRHLVRRRGQEARLRCSPMKGHSHVYWYRQLPEEGLKFMVYLQKENIIDESGMPKERFSAEFPKEGPSILRIQQVVRGDSAAYFCASSPDQGRGSYEQYFGPGTRLTVT.

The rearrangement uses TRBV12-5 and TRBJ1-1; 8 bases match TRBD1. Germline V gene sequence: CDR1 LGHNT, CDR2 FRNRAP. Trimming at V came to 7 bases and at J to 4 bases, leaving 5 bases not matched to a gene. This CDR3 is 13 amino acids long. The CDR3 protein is CASAVDRVTEAFF. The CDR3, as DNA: TGTGCTAGTGCCGTGGACAGGGTCACTGAAGCTTTCTTT.

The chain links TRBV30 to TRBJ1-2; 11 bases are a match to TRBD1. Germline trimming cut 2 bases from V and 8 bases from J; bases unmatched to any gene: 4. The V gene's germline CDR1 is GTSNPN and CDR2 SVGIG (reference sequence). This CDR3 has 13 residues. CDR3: CAWSWTGGWGYTF. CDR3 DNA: TGTGCCTGGAGTTGGACAGGGGGCTGGGGCTACACCTTC.

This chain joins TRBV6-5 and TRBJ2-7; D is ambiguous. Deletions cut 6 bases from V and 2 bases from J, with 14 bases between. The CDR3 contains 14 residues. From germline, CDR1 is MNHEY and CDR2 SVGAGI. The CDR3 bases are TGTGCCAGCAGCAATACGCGCCCCCCCTACGAGCAGTACTTC. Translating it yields CASSNTRPPYEQYF.

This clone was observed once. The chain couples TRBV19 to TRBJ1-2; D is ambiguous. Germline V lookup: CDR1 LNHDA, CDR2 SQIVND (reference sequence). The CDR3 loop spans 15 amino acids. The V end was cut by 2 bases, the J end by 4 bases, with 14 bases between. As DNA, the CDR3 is TGTGCCAGTAGTATATCGGGAGGCGATACCTATGGCTACACCTTC. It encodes CASSISGGDTYGYTF.

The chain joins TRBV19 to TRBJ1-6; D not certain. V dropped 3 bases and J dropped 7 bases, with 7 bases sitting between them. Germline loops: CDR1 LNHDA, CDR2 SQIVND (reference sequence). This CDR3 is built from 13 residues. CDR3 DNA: TGTGCCAGTAGTATTCTAGAGAATTCACCCCTCCACTTT. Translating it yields CASSILENSPLHF.

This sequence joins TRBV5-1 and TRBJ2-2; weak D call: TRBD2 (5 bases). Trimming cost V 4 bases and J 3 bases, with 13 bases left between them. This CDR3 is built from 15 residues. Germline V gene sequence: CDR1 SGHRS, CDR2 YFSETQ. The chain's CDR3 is CASSTIGLDTGELFF. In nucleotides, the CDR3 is TGCGCCAGCAGCACCATTGGACTCGACACCGGGGAGCTGTTTTTT.

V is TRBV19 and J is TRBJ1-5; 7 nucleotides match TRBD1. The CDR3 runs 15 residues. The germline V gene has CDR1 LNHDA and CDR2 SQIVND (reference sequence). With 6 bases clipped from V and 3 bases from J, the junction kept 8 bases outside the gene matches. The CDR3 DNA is TGTGCCAGTAGACCCCTCACAGGGGACAATCAGCCCCAGCATTTT. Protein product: CASRPLTGDNQPQHF.